This T cell receptor beta chain is drawn from a study of T-cell reconstitution after alpha-beta-depleted transplantation in children. As it was prepared, the TCRbeta library received unique molecular identifiers. TCRdb reanalysed the PCR reads using MiXCR and keeps one entry per CDR3 protein. The table lists some 640,000 distinct CDR3 sequences, roughly 17% of them singletons, with about 1.1% in the top ten. The sample holds a few counts of this clonotype. Material: PBMCs from the stem cell graft donor, obtained from the stem cell graft. The sequence came from a human donor who donated a stem cell graft to a child with acute myeloid leukemia.

The CDR3 DNA follows: TGTGCCAGCAGTCACGGGACCACCTGGCAGTATTTT. It is translated as CASSHGTTWQYF. The chain links TRBV12-3 or TRBV12-4 to TRBJ2-3; D might be TRBD1 or TRBD2, each matching 5 bases. The V end lost 5 bases, the J end lost 11 bases, and 14 bases lay between the germline ends. The CDR3 spans 12 residues.